This TCR beta chain was identified during a study of identical twins. Points from the study as a whole: Without tracking the same donors, conclusions rested on cross-sectional statistical analysis. Excess sharing by twins proved weaker in beta out-of-frame sequences.

As regards this clonotype: Its specificity is not known.

A universal primer site was added by template switching, and unique molecular identifiers were carried by the cDNA. TCRdb re-derived calls from the 5' RACE reads in MiXCR, one entry per CDR3 protein. This sample has approximately 700,000 distinct CDR3 sequences; roughly 18% occur once, and the top ten carry 13%. The CDR3 length is 15 residues. Trimming cost V 8 bases and J 4 bases, with 17 bases left between them. This sample also appeared in a second study, on T cells expressing NK-cell markers. That paper states: Evidence did not settle whether expanded NKG2C+ T cell clones targeted HCMV.

The TCR originated in a woman in her late teens or twenties in good health. The V and J genes are TRBV12-3 or TRBV12-4 and TRBJ2-2; a weak D match, TRBD2 (6 bases). Material: PBMCs. The chain's CDR3 is CASLPEGLRTGELFF. In DNA form, the CDR3 reads TGTGCCAGCCTGCCGGAGGGCCTTCGCACCGGGGAGCTGTTTTTT.